A single T cell receptor (beta chain) is shown here with its context. Its antigen is currently not known. Base qualities were left out, and no much larger clone turns up one base away. The data originate from a study of shared clonotypes between healthy human individuals (dated by TCRdb to the early 2020s). Context from the whole study: The cohort comprised two women and a few men aged 18 to 49 years. For each donor, CD4 naive and CD4 memory were each run on three plates, CD8 naive on two plates, and CD8 memory on one plate. To estimate repertoire size and how much clonotypes are shared between individuals, the study performed deep sequencing of blood TCR repertoires from five healthy adults. To increase sequencing depth and limit assay-specific biases, different laboratories used diverse techniques to prepare libraries and sequence TCR repertoires. Between about 0.94 and 8.9 billion PBMCs per donor were obtained by leukapheresis. Overall study results and their limits: Pairwise subsampling indicated that sequencing depth was expected to affect the degree of clonotype sharing among donors. Incomplete sequencing was indicated by rarefaction of sorted-subset datasets, despite the large sequencing depth. Only blood was sampled, and tissue TCR repertoires likely differ from those in blood. Roughly 5% of naive CD4, 3.5% of naive CD8, roughly 2.4% of memory CD4, and less than 0.45% of memory CD8 clonotypes were shared across several donors. Naive subsets generally had larger estimated clonotype richness than memory subsets did. Compared with non-shared clonotypes, clonotypes shared by all four sorted-subset donors had higher generation probabilities. The small number of donors limited the genetic and exposure-history diversity represented.

TCR CDR3 regions were amplified from genomic DNA by multiplex PCR using the deep immunoSEQ assay. Genomic DNA extracted from each cell subset was distributed evenly over all wells of several immunoSEQ 96-well plates, and each plate served as one replicate. For sorted subsets, roughly 200 ng of genomic DNA, equivalent to roughly 33,000 T cell genomes, went into each replicate PCR. The purified libraries were quantified using a Qubit 3.0 fluorometer, sized with a Bioanalyzer 2100, and then quantified again using the KAPA Library Quantification kit. Each immunoSEQ 96-well plate was sequenced on its own single-read 150-cycle Illumina NextSeq 550 flow cell. On the authors' methods: The immunoSEQ output contained only junctional sequences without quality scores, so filtering could not match that applied to full-length reads. Sequences were annotated with PyIR, a Python wrapper for IgBLAST v1.9, using IMGT germline references to assign V/J genes and CDR3. Reads were filtered out if the reads had weak V/J assignments (E-value above 1e-6), no CDR3, stop codons, out-of-frame junctions, or ambiguous translated residues. V3J clonotypes were defined by identical inferred V gene, J gene, and CDR3 amino acid sequence. Percentage overlap between repertoires was computed as shared unique clonotypes divided by the size of the smaller repertoire. RTK rarefaction, the Chao1 estimator, and Recon v2.1 estimates of unobserved clonotypes were used to assess repertoire richness. Generation probabilities were computed with OLGA for all TCRbeta clonotypes obtained by the gDNA method from several donors. TCRdb stores this immuneACCESS table with in-frame sequences only. Part of the clones is absent; in the studies checked, under half of the shortfall reflects unresolved V genes, and no reason is known for the rest. V and J calls and clone size come straight from that table; D and trimming were deduced from the DNA. The sample profile shows about 2.2 million clones; roughly 95% of them were found once. The ten largest clones represent about 1.7% of the sample.

The germline V gene (reference sequence) yields SEHNR for CDR1 and FQNEAQ for CDR2. The CDR3 has 16 amino acids, counting the end cysteine and phenylalanine. Only CDR3 DNA remains: 48 bases, in frame from the first base. V loses 3 bases at its end and J loses 2 bases; junction bases beyond the gene matches: 8. CD8 naive samples were CD45RO-negative cells positively selected for CCR7, giving a CD45RA+CCR7+ population that excluded TemRA cells. The donors were healthy, HIV-negative adults who had no recently reported acute infections or vaccinations. Only Caucasian adults living in Nashville, Tennessee, USA were represented among the donors. After blood collection by leukapheresis, PBMCs were isolated using Ficoll-Histopaque density gradient centrifugation and then cryopreserved in the vapor phase of liquid nitrogen. Analytical flow cytometry was used to check the purity and quantity of every magnetically sorted T cell population. Genomic DNA was isolated from every sorted fraction and measured by UV absorbance on a Nanodrop 2000c.

What was sequenced was naive CD8+ T cells from PBMCs. The meaning of the sample's cell subset or site label: CD45RA+CCR7+. The TCR originated in a man between 18 and 29 years old in good health. Some clones in this sample may be carry-over from other donors' samples. The chain links TRBV7-9 with TRBJ2-7; 9 bases in the junction line up with TRBD2. Here is the DNA: TGTGCCAGCAGCTTCCCCGTGACTAGCGGAACCTACGAGCAGTACTTC. This sequence encodes CASSFPVTSGTYEQYF.